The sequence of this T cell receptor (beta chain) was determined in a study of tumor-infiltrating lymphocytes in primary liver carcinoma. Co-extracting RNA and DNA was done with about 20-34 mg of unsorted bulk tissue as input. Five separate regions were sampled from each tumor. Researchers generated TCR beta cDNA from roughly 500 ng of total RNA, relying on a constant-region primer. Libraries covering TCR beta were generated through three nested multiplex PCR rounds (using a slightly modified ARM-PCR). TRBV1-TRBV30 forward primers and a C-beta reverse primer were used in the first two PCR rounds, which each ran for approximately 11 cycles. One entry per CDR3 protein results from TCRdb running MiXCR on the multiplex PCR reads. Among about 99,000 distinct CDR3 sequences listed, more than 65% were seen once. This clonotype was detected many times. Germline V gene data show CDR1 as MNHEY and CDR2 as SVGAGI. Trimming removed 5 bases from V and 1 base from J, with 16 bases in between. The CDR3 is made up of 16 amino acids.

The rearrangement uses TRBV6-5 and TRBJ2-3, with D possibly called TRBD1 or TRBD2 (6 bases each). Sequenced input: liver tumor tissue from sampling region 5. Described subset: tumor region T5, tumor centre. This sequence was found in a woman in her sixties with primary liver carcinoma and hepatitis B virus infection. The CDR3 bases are TGTGCCAGCAGTCCACAGGGCGGGATTGGCACAGATACGCAGTATTTT. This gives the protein CASSPQGGIGTDTQYF.